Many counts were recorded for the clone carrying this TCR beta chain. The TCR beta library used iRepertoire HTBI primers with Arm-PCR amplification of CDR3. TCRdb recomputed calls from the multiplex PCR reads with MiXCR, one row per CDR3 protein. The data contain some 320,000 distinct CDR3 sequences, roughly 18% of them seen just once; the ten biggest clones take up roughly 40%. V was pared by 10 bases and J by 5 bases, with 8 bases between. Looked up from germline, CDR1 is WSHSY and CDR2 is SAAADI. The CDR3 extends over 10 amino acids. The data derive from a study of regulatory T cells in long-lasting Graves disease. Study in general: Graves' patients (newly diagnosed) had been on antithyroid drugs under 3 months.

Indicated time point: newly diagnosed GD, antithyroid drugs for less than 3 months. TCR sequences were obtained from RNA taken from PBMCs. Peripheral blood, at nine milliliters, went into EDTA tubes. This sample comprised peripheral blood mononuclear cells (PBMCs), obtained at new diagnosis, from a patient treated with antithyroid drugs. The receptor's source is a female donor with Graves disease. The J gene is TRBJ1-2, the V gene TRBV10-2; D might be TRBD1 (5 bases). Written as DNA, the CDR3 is TGCGCCACGAAGGGGTATGGCTACACCTTC. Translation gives CATKGYGYTF.